A selection of T cell receptor beta chains follows, all from one sample in a study of cytomegalovirus exposure and HLA in healthy donors. Data came from immunoSEQ multiplex PCR; TCRdb stores just in-frame clones and leaves some out. Among around 120,000 clones listed, about 80% were seen once. The sample taken for sequencing was PBMCs. All receptors derive from a female donor in good health and CMV-seropositive. The CDR3 runs from the conserved cysteine through the conserved F or W. A D gene is named only where the DNA matches it firmly. Rows give clone size only sometimes, using once, few, many, or a class for an expanded clone.

v_gene: TRBV2
j_gene: TRBJ1-2
d_gene: -
abundance: -
CDR3nt: TGTGCCAGCAGCACAGGGATTCAGGGTGGCTACACCTTC
CDR3aa: CASSTGIQGGYTF

v_gene: TRBV19
j_gene: TRBJ2-7
d_gene: TRBD2
abundance: -
CDR3nt: TGTGCCAGTAGTATCTCCGGGACTAGCGGGGGATACGAGCAGTACTTC
CDR3aa: CASSISGTSGGYEQYF

v_gene: TRBV7-8
j_gene: TRBJ2-1
d_gene: TRBD1
abundance: -
CDR3nt: TGTGCCAGCAGCTCACAGGGGGGCAATGAGCAGTTCTTC
CDR3aa: CASSSQGGNEQFF

v_gene: TRBV5-1
j_gene: TRBJ2-5
d_gene: TRBD2
abundance: -
CDR3nt: TGCGCCAGCAGCCCCCCGGGGCTAGCGGGAGAGACCCAGTACTTC
CDR3aa: CASSPPGLAGETQYF

v_gene: TRBV2
j_gene: TRBJ2-7
d_gene: TRBD1
abundance: -
CDR3nt: TGTGCCAGCCTGGGGACAGGTCCCTACGAGCAGTACTTC
CDR3aa: CASLGTGPYEQYF

v_gene: TRBV18
j_gene: TRBJ1-1
d_gene: -
abundance: -
CDR3nt: TGTGCCAGCTCACCACGGGAGGGCGGGAACACTGAAGCTTTCTTT
CDR3aa: CASSPREGGNTEAFF

v_gene: TRBV18
j_gene: TRBJ2-5
d_gene: TRBD2
abundance: -
CDR3nt: TGTGCCAGCTCACCTGGGACTAGCGGGGGGGCCGTTGTTGAGACCCAGTACTTC
CDR3aa: CASSPGTSGGAVVETQYF

v_gene: TRBV7-3
j_gene: TRBJ2-1
d_gene: -
abundance: -
CDR3nt: TGTGCCGGTTTTCCCCGGGGGAATCTTTACAATGAGCAGTTCTTC
CDR3aa: CAGFPRGNLYNEQFF

v_gene: TRBV29-1
j_gene: TRBJ2-2
d_gene: TRBD1
abundance: -
CDR3nt: TGCAGCGTCGTGGACAGGGTGGACACCGGGGAGCTGTTTTTT
CDR3aa: CSVVDRVDTGELFF

v_gene: TRBV29-1
j_gene: TRBJ2-5
d_gene: -
abundance: -
CDR3nt: TGCAGCGTGGCCAGGGGCGGACAAGAGACCCAGTACTTC
CDR3aa: CSVARGGQETQYF

v_gene: TRBV9
j_gene: TRBJ2-5
d_gene: TRBD1
abundance: -
CDR3nt: TGTGCCAGCAGCCCAGGGGGATGGACCGAGACCCAGTACTTC
CDR3aa: CASSPGGWTETQYF

v_gene: TRBV6-5
j_gene: TRBJ1-5
d_gene: -
abundance: -
CDR3nt: TGTGCCAGCAGTCTCCTCCAGTATCAGCCCCAGCATTTT
CDR3aa: CASSLLQYQPQHF

v_gene: TRBV5-6
j_gene: TRBJ2-2
d_gene: TRBD1
abundance: -
CDR3nt: TGTGCCAGCAGCTTGCCTGGGACAGGGGGTCAATTAACCGGGGAGCTGTTTTTT
CDR3aa: CASSLPGTGGQLTGELFF

v_gene: TRBV30
j_gene: TRBJ1-6
d_gene: TRBD1
abundance: -
CDR3nt: TGTGCCTGGAGTGATGTCCGCAGGGACAGGGGATTAGTAGGATATAATTCACCCCTCCACTTT
CDR3aa: CAWSDVRRDRGLVGYNSPLHF

v_gene: TRBV30
j_gene: TRBJ1-1
d_gene: -
abundance: -
CDR3nt: TGTGCCTGGAGTGTAAAAAACAGCATGAACACTGAAGCTTTCTTT
CDR3aa: CAWSVKNSMNTEAFF

v_gene: TRBV6-5
j_gene: TRBJ1-2
d_gene: -
abundance: -
CDR3nt: TGTGCCAGCAGTCGGTCAGGAGGACTTTATGGCTACACCTTC
CDR3aa: CASSRSGGLYGYTF

v_gene: TRBV5-1
j_gene: TRBJ2-2
d_gene: -
abundance: -
CDR3nt: TGCGCCAGCGGAAGGACTAACACCGGGGAGCTGTTTTTT
CDR3aa: CASGRTNTGELFF

v_gene: TRBV4-3
j_gene: TRBJ1-6
d_gene: -
abundance: few
CDR3nt: TGCGCCAGCAGCCAATCTGGAGTCTCACCCCTCCACTTT
CDR3aa: CASSQSGVSPLHF

v_gene: TRBV19
j_gene: TRBJ1-5
d_gene: TRBD1
abundance: -
CDR3nt: TGTGCCACCAGGACAGGGAAGGGCAATCAGCCCCAGCATTTT
CDR3aa: CATRTGKGNQPQHF

v_gene: TRBV7-2
j_gene: TRBJ1-6
d_gene: TRBD1
abundance: -
CDR3nt: TGTGCCAGCAGCTTCCCAGGGGGCAATTCACCCCTCCACTTT
CDR3aa: CASSFPGGNSPLHF

v_gene: TRBV5-4
j_gene: TRBJ2-7
d_gene: TRBD1
abundance: -
CDR3nt: TGTGCCAGCAGCTTAGGACAGGGACCCTACGAGCAGTACTTC
CDR3aa: CASSLGQGPYEQYF

v_gene: TRBV19
j_gene: TRBJ2-5
d_gene: -
abundance: -
CDR3nt: TGTGCCAGTAGTCGATCAGGGAAAGAGACCCAGTACTTC
CDR3aa: CASSRSGKETQYF

v_gene: TRBV7-2
j_gene: TRBJ2-3
d_gene: -
abundance: -
CDR3nt: TGTGCCAGCAGCCCCCAAAATGCGGATACGCAGTATTTT
CDR3aa: CASSPQNADTQYF

v_gene: TRBV6-1
j_gene: TRBJ2-5
d_gene: -
abundance: few
CDR3nt: TGTGCCAGCAGTGAACGGGGCCAAGAGACCCAGTACTTC
CDR3aa: CASSERGQETQYF

v_gene: TRBV4-2
j_gene: TRBJ1-2
d_gene: -
abundance: once
CDR3nt: TGTGCCAGCAGCCAAGATCCGGCGGGAACCCACACTATGAGCTACACCTTC
CDR3aa: CASSQDPAGTHTMSYTF

v_gene: TRBV10-3
j_gene: TRBJ2-5
d_gene: -
abundance: -
CDR3nt: TGTGCCATCAGTGCACAGGTCGGGGAGACCCAGTACTTC
CDR3aa: CAISAQVGETQYF

v_gene: TRBV6-5
j_gene: TRBJ1-6
d_gene: -
abundance: -
CDR3nt: TGTGCCAGCCCAGGGAATTCACCCCTCCACTTT
CDR3aa: CASPGNSPLHF

v_gene: TRBV6-1
j_gene: TRBJ1-1
d_gene: -
abundance: -
CDR3nt: TGTGCCATTCAGGGGCAAGGCACTGAAGCTTTCTTT
CDR3aa: CAIQGQGTEAFF

v_gene: TRBV27
j_gene: TRBJ1-1
d_gene: -
abundance: -
CDR3nt: TGTGCCAGCAGTTTATTCCCCCGGGACACTGAAGCTTTCTTT
CDR3aa: CASSLFPRDTEAFF

v_gene: TRBV4-1
j_gene: TRBJ2-7
d_gene: TRBD1
abundance: -
CDR3nt: TGCGCCAGCAGCCAAGGGACAGGCGGGTCCGAGCAGTACTTC
CDR3aa: CASSQGTGGSEQYF

v_gene: TRBV30
j_gene: TRBJ2-2
d_gene: -
abundance: -
CDR3nt: TGTGCCTGGAGAGAGAATCCGGGGGAGCTGTTTTTT
CDR3aa: CAWRENPGELFF

v_gene: TRBV7-2
j_gene: TRBJ1-6
d_gene: -
abundance: -
CDR3nt: TGTGCCAGCAGCTTAAATACGCAGGATAATTCACCCCTCCACTTT
CDR3aa: CASSLNTQDNSPLHF

v_gene: TRBV5-1
j_gene: TRBJ2-7
d_gene: -
abundance: -
CDR3nt: TGCGCCAGCAGCTTGGTTGGGGGCAACTACGAGCAGTACTTC
CDR3aa: CASSLVGGNYEQYF

v_gene: TRBV27
j_gene: TRBJ1-1
d_gene: -
abundance: -
CDR3nt: TGTGCCAGCAGCGCCAGGACAGTGAACACTGAAGCTTTCTTT
CDR3aa: CASSARTVNTEAFF

v_gene: TRBV7-9
j_gene: TRBJ1-1
d_gene: -
abundance: -
CDR3nt: TGTGCCAGCAGCTCCCCTTTAGCAGGGTTGGGGAACACTGAAGCTTTCTTT
CDR3aa: CASSSPLAGLGNTEAFF

v_gene: TRBV2
j_gene: TRBJ1-2
d_gene: TRBD1
abundance: -
CDR3nt: TGTGCCAGCGTCCGGGACAGGGATGGTGGCTACACCTTC
CDR3aa: CASVRDRDGGYTF

v_gene: TRBV5-1
j_gene: TRBJ2-7
d_gene: TRBD1
abundance: -
CDR3nt: TGCGCCAGCAGCTTGGCCAGTGGGACAGGGGTCCACGAGCAGTACTTC
CDR3aa: CASSLASGTGVHEQYF

v_gene: TRBV5-1
j_gene: TRBJ2-4
d_gene: TRBD2
abundance: -
CDR3nt: TGCGCCAGCAGCTTGGGACTAGCGGGGGGGCCGGGGGACATTCAGTACTTC
CDR3aa: CASSLGLAGGPGDIQYF

v_gene: TRBV7-8
j_gene: TRBJ2-3
d_gene: -
abundance: -
CDR3nt: TGTGCCAGCAGCTTAGTGACGGGGGATACGCAGTATTTT
CDR3aa: CASSLVTGDTQYF

v_gene: TRBV10-1
j_gene: TRBJ2-3
d_gene: TRBD1
abundance: -
CDR3nt: TGCGCCAGCAGTGATCGCAGGGGGCCCACAGATACGCAGTATTTT
CDR3aa: CASSDRRGPTDTQYF

v_gene: TRBV6-5
j_gene: TRBJ2-1
d_gene: TRBD2
abundance: -
CDR3nt: TGTGCCAGCAGGGCGGGGGTTACGTATGAGCAGTTCTTC
CDR3aa: CASRAGVTYEQFF

v_gene: TRBV19
j_gene: TRBJ1-5
d_gene: -
abundance: -
CDR3nt: TGTGCCAGTAGTATTTATGCAGGGGAGAATCAGCCCCAGCATTTT
CDR3aa: CASSIYAGENQPQHF

v_gene: TRBV13
j_gene: TRBJ1-1
d_gene: TRBD1
abundance: -
CDR3nt: TGTGCCAGCAGCTTCCGGGACAGGGAAGCTTTCTTT
CDR3aa: CASSFRDREAFF

v_gene: TRBV5-1
j_gene: TRBJ2-3
d_gene: TRBD1
abundance: -
CDR3nt: TGCGCCAGCAGTCAGAGCCGGAACGCCGGGACAGCGCCGGATACGCAGTATTTT
CDR3aa: CASSQSRNAGTAPDTQYF

v_gene: TRBV18
j_gene: TRBJ1-1
d_gene: TRBD1
abundance: -
CDR3nt: TGTGCCAGCTCACCATCCGGGACAGGGACCCCCGGGAACACTGAAGCTTTCTTT
CDR3aa: CASSPSGTGTPGNTEAFF

v_gene: TRBV6-5
j_gene: TRBJ1-5
d_gene: -
abundance: -
CDR3nt: TGTGCCAGCAGTTACTCAGGGAGTAGCAATCAGCCCCAGCATTTT
CDR3aa: CASSYSGSSNQPQHF

v_gene: TRBV5-1
j_gene: TRBJ2-3
d_gene: TRBD1
abundance: -
CDR3nt: TGCGCCAGCAGTCTTGGGGACAGGGGCACAGATACGCAGTATTTT
CDR3aa: CASSLGDRGTDTQYF

v_gene: TRBV13
j_gene: TRBJ1-4
d_gene: TRBD1
abundance: once
CDR3nt: TGTGCCAGCAGCTCCTCAGGGGGCGTTGAAAAACTGTTTTTT
CDR3aa: CASSSSGGVEKLFF

v_gene: TRBV2
j_gene: TRBJ1-1
d_gene: -
abundance: -
CDR3nt: TGTGCCAGCAGCGCGACATCCATGAACACTGAAGCTTTCTTT
CDR3aa: CASSATSMNTEAFF

v_gene: TRBV15
j_gene: TRBJ1-1
d_gene: -
abundance: -
CDR3nt: TGTGCCACCAGCAGAGAATCAGGTCCGAACACTGAAGCTTTCTTT
CDR3aa: CATSRESGPNTEAFF

v_gene: TRBV6-1
j_gene: TRBJ1-4
d_gene: TRBD1
abundance: -
CDR3nt: TGTGCCGGAAGCTCAGGGGGAAATGAAAAACTGTTTTTT
CDR3aa: CAGSSGGNEKLFF

v_gene: TRBV19
j_gene: TRBJ2-7
d_gene: TRBD2
abundance: few
CDR3nt: TGTGCCAGTAGTACGGGGGGGGCCCAAGCGCCCTACGAGCAGTACTTC
CDR3aa: CASSTGGAQAPYEQYF

v_gene: TRBV7-2
j_gene: TRBJ2-1
d_gene: -
abundance: -
CDR3nt: TGTGCCAGCAGCTTAAGCAGGGATCTAGGTGAGCAGTTCTTC
CDR3aa: CASSLSRDLGEQFF

v_gene: TRBV28
j_gene: TRBJ2-7
d_gene: -
abundance: -
CDR3nt: TGTGCCAGCACCCGCTCCTACGAGCAGTACTTC
CDR3aa: CASTRSYEQYF

v_gene: TRBV28
j_gene: TRBJ1-5
d_gene: -
abundance: -
CDR3nt: TGTGCCAGCAGTTGGGGGCAGGGAGGGAATCAGCCCCAGCATTTT
CDR3aa: CASSWGQGGNQPQHF